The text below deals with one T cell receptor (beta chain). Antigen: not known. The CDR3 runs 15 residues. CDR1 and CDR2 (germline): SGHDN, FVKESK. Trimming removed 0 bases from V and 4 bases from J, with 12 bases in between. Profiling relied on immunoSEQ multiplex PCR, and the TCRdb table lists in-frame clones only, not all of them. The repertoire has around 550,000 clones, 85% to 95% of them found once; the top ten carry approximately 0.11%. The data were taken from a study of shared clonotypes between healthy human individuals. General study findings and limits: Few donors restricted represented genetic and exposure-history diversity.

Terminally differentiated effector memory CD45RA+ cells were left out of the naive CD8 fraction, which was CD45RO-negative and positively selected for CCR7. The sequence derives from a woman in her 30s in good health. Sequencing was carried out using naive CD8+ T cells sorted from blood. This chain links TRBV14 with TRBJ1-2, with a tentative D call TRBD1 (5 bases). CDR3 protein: CASSQDHAGIYGYTF. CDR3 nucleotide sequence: TGTGCCAGCAGCCAAGATCATGCAGGGATCTATGGCTACACCTTC.